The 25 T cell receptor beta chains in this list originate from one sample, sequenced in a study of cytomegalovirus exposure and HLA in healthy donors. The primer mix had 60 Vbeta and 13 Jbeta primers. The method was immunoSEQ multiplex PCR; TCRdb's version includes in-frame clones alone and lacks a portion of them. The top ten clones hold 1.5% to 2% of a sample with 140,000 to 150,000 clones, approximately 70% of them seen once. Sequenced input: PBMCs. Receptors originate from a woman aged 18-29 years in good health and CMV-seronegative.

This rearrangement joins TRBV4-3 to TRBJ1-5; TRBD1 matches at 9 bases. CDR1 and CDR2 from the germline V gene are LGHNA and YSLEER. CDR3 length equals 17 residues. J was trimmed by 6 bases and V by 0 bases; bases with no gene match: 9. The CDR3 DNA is TGCGCCAGCAGCCAAGATACACCGGGACAGGGTGCTCAGCCCCAGCATTTT. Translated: CASSQDTPGQGAQPQHF.

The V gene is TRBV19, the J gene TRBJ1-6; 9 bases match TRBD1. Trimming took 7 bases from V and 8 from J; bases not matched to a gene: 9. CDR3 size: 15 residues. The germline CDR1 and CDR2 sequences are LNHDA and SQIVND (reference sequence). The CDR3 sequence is CASTNRGPLDSPLHF. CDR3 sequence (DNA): TGTGCCAGTACCAACAGGGGGCCTTTGGATTCACCCCTCCACTTT.

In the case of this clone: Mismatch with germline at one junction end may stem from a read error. The CDR3 region has the DNA TGTGCCAGCAGCGTAGGAGGATGGGACTTAGCCAAAAACAGTCAGTACTTC. Amino acid sequence: CASSVGGWDLAKNSQYF. The rearrangement joins TRBV9 to TRBJ2-4, with TRBD2 as a possible D gene (6 bases). CDR3 length equals 17 residues. Looked up from germline, CDR1 is SGDLS and CDR2 is YYNGEE.

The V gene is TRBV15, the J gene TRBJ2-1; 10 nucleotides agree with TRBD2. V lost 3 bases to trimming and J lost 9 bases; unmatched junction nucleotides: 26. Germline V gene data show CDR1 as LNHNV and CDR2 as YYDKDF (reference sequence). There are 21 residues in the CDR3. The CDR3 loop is CATSSPPGGVAGGLPRGEQFF. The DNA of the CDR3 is TGTGCCACCAGCAGTCCCCCTGGAGGGGTAGCGGGAGGTCTACCAAGGGGTGAGCAGTTCTTC.

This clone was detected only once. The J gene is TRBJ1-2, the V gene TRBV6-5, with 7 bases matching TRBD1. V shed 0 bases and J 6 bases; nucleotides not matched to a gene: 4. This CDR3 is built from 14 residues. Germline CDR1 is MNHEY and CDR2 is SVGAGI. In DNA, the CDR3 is TGTGCCAGCAGTTACTCAGGGGGCGCGGATGGCTACACCTTC. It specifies CASSYSGGADGYTF.

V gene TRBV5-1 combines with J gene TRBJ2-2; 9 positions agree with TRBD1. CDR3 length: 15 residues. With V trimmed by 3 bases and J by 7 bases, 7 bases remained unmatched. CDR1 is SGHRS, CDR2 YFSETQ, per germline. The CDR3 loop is CASSSGQGWNGELFF. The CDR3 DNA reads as TGCGCCAGCAGCTCTGGACAGGGGTGGAACGGGGAGCTGTTTTTT.

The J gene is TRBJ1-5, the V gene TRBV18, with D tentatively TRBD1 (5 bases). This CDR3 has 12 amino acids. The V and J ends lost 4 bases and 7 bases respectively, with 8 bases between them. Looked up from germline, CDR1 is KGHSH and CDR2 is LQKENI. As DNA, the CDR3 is TGTGCCAGCTCACTGGCAGGGCAGCCCCAGCATTTT. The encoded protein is CASSLAGQPQHF.

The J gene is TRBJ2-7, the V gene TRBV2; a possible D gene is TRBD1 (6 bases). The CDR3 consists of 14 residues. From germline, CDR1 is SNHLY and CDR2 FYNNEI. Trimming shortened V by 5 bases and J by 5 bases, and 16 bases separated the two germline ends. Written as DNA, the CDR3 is TGTGCCAGCAGTCCCCAATTACAGGGTCACGAGCAGTACTTC. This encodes CASSPQLQGHEQYF.

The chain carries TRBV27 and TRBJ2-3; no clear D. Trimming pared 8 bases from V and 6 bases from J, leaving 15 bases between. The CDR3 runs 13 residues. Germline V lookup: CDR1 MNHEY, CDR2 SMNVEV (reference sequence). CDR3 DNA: TGTGCCAGCCGTCCTACGGCGGCGGATACGCAGTATTTT. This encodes CASRPTAADTQYF.

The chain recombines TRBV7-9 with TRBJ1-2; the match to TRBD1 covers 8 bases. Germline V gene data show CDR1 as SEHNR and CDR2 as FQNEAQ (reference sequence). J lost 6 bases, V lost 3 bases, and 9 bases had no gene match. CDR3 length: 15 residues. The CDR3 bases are TGTGCCAGCAGCTTCCTCGGACAGGGCGACCATGGCTACACCTTC. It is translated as CASSFLGQGDHGYTF. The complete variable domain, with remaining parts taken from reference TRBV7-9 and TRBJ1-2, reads DTGVSQNPRHKITKRGQNVTFRCDPISEHNRLYWYRQTLGQGPEFLTYFQNEAQLEKSRLLSDRFSAERPKGSFSTLEIQRTEQGDSAMYLCASSFLGQGDHGYTFGSGTRLTVV.

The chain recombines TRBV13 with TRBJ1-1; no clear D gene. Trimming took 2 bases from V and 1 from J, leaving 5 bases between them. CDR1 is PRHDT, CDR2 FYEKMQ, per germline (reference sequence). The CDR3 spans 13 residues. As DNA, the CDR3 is TGTGCCAGCAGCTTACGAGGGAACACTGAAGCTTTCTTT. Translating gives CASSLRGNTEAFF.

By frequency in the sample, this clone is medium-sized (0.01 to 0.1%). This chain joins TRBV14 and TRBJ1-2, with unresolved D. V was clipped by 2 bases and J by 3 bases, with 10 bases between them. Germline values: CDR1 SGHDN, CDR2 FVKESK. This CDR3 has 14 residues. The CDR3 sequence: CASSQINGDYGYTF. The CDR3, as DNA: TGTGCCAGCAGCCAAATAAACGGAGACTATGGCTACACCTTC.

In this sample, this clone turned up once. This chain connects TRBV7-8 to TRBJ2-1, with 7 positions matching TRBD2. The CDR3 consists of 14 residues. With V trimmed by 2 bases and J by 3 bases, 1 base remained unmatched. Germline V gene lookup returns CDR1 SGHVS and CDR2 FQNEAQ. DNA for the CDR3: TGTGCCAGCAGCTTATCGGGGGGCTACAATGAGCAGTTCTTC. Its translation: CASSLSGGYNEQFF.

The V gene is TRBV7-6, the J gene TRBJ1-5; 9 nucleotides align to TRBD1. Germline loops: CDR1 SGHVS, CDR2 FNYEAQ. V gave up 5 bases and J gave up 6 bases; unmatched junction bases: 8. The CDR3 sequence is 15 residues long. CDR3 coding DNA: TGTGCCAGCAGCCCAGGGACAGGGAGGGCTCAGCCCCAGCATTTT. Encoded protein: CASSPGTGRAQPQHF. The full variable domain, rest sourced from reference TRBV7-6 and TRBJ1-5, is GAGVSQSPRYKVTKRGQDVALRCDPISGHVSLYWYRQALGQGPEFLTYFNYEAQQDKSGLPNDRFSAERPEGSISTLTIQRTEQRDSAMYRCASSPGTGRAQPQHFGDGTRLSIL.

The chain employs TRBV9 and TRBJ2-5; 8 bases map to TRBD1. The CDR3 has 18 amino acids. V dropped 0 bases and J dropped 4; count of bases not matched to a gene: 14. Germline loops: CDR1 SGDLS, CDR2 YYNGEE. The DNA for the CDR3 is TGTGCCAGCAGCGTAGGAGGGACAGGTTACAGGACCCCAGAGACCCAGTACTTC. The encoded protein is CASSVGGTGYRTPETQYF.

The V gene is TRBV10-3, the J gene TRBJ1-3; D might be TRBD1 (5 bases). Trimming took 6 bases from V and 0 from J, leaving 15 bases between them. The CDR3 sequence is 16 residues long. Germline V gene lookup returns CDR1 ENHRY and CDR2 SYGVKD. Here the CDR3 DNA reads TGTGCCATCAGCAGTACCTCCGACAGCTCTGGAAACACCATATATTTT. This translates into CAISSTSDSSGNTIYF.

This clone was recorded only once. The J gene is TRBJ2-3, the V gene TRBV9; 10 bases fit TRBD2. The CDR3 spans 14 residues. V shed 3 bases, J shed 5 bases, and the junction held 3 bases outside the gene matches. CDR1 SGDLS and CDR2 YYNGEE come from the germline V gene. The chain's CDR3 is CASSDSGGVDTQYF. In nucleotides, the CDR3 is TGTGCCAGCAGCGACAGCGGGGGGGTAGATACGCAGTATTTT.

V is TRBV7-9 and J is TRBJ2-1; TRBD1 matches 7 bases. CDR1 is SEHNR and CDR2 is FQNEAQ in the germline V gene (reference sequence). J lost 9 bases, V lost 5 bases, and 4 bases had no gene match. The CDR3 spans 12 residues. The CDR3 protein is CASSLGTVEQFF. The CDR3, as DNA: TGTGCCAGCAGCCTTGGGACAGTTGAGCAGTTCTTC.

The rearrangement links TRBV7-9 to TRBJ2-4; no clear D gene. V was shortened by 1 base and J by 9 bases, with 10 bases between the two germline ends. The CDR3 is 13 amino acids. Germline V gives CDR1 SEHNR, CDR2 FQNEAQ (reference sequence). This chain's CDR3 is CASSLGAGSIQYF. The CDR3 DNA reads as TGTGCCAGCAGCTTAGGGGCAGGCAGCATTCAGTACTTC.

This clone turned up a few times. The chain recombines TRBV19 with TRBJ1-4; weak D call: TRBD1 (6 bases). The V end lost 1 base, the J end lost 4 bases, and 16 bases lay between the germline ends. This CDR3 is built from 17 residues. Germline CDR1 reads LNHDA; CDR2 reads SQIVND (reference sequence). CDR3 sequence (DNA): TGTGCCAGTAGTATAGGAATGACAGGACGCCTTAATGAAAAACTGTTTTTT. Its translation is CASSIGMTGRLNEKLFF.

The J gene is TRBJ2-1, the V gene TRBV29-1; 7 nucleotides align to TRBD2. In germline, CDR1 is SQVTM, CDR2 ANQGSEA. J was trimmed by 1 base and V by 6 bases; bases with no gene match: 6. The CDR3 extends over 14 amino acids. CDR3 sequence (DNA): TGCAGCGTCCGGCTAGCGGTATCCTACAATGAGCAGTTCTTC. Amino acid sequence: CSVRLAVSYNEQFF.

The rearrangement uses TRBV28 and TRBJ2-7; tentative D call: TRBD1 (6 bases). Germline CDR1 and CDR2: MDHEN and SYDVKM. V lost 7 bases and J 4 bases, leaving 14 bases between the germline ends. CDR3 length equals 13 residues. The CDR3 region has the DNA TGTGCCAGCAAAGGGGGATTTGGTTACGAGCAGTACTTC. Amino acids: CASKGGFGYEQYF.

The chain's CDR3 is CASRKRGNTEAFF. CDR3 sequence (DNA): TGTGCCAGCAGGAAACGGGGGAACACTGAAGCTTTCTTT. The chain recombines TRBV6-1 with TRBJ1-1, with no clear D. CDR1 is MNHNS, CDR2 SASEGT, per germline. Trimming cost V 6 bases and J 1 base, with 9 bases left between them. There are 13 residues in the CDR3.

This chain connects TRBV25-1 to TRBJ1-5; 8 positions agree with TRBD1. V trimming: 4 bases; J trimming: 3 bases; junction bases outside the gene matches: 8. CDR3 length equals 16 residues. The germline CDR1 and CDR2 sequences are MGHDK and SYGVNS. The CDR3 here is CASSAGQGTYNQPQHF. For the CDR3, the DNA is TGTGCCAGCAGTGCCGGACAGGGAACCTACAATCAGCCCCAGCATTTT.

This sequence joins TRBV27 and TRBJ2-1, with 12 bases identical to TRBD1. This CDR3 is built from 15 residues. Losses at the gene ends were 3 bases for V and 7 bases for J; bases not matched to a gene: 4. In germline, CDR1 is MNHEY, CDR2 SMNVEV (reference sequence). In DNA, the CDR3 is TGTGCCAGCAGTTTCCGGGACAGGGGGCTTAATGAGCAGTTCTTC. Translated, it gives CASSFRDRGLNEQFF.